A single sample is the source of the 24 T cell receptor beta chains below, sequenced in a study of cytomegalovirus exposure and HLA in healthy donors. PCR was performed using 60 Vbeta and 13 Jbeta primers. Generated by immunoSEQ multiplex PCR, the TCRdb table keeps only in-frame clones and is missing some. The sample lists approximately 55,000 clones, around 80% occurring once. Specimen: PBMCs. The receptors were sampled from a boy aged 5-17 years in good health and CMV-seropositive.

The V call is TRBV4-1, the J call TRBJ2-1; possibly TRBD1 for D (6 bases). V was shortened by 10 bases and J by 9 bases, with 13 bases between the two germline ends. The germline CDR1 and CDR2 sequences are MGHRA and YSYEKL. The CDR3 runs to 11 residues. CDR3 sequence: CATGQTGEQFF. The CDR3 DNA reads as TGCGCCACTGGACAGACAGGTGAGCAGTTCTTC.

The chain recombines TRBV11-2 with TRBJ2-5, with 7 bases matching TRBD1. TRBJ2-7 explains the end of the DNA better; the J call may be wrong. Per germline, CDR1 SGHAT and CDR2 FQNNGV. The CDR3 is made up of 14 amino acids. CDR3 residues: CASSRQGLTYEQYF. In DNA form, the CDR3 reads TGTGCCAGCAGCCGACAGGGATTAACCTACGAGCAGTACTTC.

The chain employs TRBV4-1 and TRBJ2-1; no definite D call. This CDR3 contains 14 residues. Trimming shortened V by 0 bases and J by 6 bases, and 9 bases separated the two germline ends. The germline V gene has CDR1 MGHRA and CDR2 YSYEKL. CDR3: CASSQEPGINEQFF. CDR3 sequence (DNA): TGCGCCAGCAGCCAAGAACCAGGAATCAATGAGCAGTTCTTC.

The chain recombines TRBV13 with TRBJ2-2; 8 nucleotides agree with TRBD2. The CDR3 is 15 amino acids. Losses at the gene ends were 7 bases for V and 2 bases for J; bases not matched to a gene: 6. Germline CDR1 is PRHDT and CDR2 is FYEKMQ (reference sequence). For the CDR3, the DNA is TGTGCCAGCACCCCCGGGAGGGATAACACCGGGGAGCTGTTTTTT. It translates to CASTPGRDNTGELFF.

This clone showed up just a few times. CDR3 DNA: TGTGCCAGCAGCTTGGCTCCTGGAGACACTGAAGCTTTCTTT. Translation gives CASSLAPGDTEAFF. The chain employs TRBV5-4 and TRBJ1-1; D remains ambiguous. Germline V gene data show CDR1 as SGHNT and CDR2 as YYREEE (reference sequence). Trimming removed 0 bases at V and 3 bases at J, with 9 bases between. This CDR3 spans 14 amino acids.

This sequence joins TRBV5-1 and TRBJ1-1, with a tentative D call TRBD1 (5 bases). V lost 4 bases and J 7 bases, leaving 20 bases between the germline ends. Germline CDR1 is SGHRS and CDR2 is YFSETQ. This CDR3 contains 15 residues. The DNA for the CDR3 is TGCGCCAGCAGCGCCTCCGGGACTAGTGGGGGTGAAGCTTTCTTT. It encodes CASSASGTSGGEAFF.

V is TRBV5-4 and J is TRBJ2-2; D gene uncertain. Trimming removed 6 bases from V and 7 bases from J, with 13 bases in between. Germline V gene data show CDR1 as SGHNT and CDR2 as YYREEE (reference sequence). CDR3 length equals 13 residues. As DNA, the CDR3 is TGTGCCAGCACAGCTACCCGACACGGGGAGCTGTTTTTT. It yields the protein CASTATRHGELFF.

V gene TRBV18 combines with J gene TRBJ1-1, with a weak D call TRBD1 (5 bases). This CDR3 comprises 15 residues. V lost 3 bases and J 4 bases, leaving 15 bases between the germline ends. The germline V gene encodes CDR1 KGHSH and CDR2 LQKENI. CDR3 in amino acids: CASSPGGGESTEAFF. CDR3 coding DNA: TGTGCCAGCTCACCTGGGGGAGGGGAAAGCACTGAAGCTTTCTTT.

The rearrangement joins TRBV5-1 to TRBJ1-1; 8 bases line up with TRBD1. Germline values: CDR1 SGHRS, CDR2 YFSETQ. This CDR3 is built from 16 residues. V dropped 2 bases and J dropped 3; count of bases not matched to a gene: 9. The CDR3 here is CASSFGTGLAYTEAFF. The CDR3 DNA follows: TGCGCCAGCAGCTTCGGGACAGGCTTGGCTTACACTGAAGCTTTCTTT.

The chain combines TRBV15 with TRBJ2-3; D call uncertain. Germline-derived CDR1 and CDR2 are LNHNV and YYDKDF (reference sequence). Trimming removed 0 bases from V and 6 bases from J, with 13 bases in between. This CDR3 has 15 residues. This CDR3 reads CATSRESTPRDTQYF. Here the CDR3 DNA reads TGTGCCACCAGCAGAGAAAGCACTCCGAGGGATACGCAGTATTTT.

This chain connects TRBV5-1 to TRBJ1-1; the match to TRBD1 covers 9 bases. The CDR3 has 14 residues. Per germline, CDR1 SGHRS and CDR2 YFSETQ. The J segment lost 3 bases and the V segment lost 4 bases, leaving 4 bases of the junction unmatched. In nucleotides, the CDR3 is TGCGCCAGCAGCGAAGGGACAGGGTACACTGAAGCTTTCTTT. It codes for CASSEGTGYTEAFF.

This chain uses TRBV7-2 with TRBJ1-5; weak D call: TRBD1 (5 bases). CDR3 length: 15 amino acids. Germline V gene data show CDR1 as SGHTA and CDR2 as FQGNSA. Trimming shortened V by 3 bases and J by 2 bases, and 11 bases separated the two germline ends. CDR3 residues: CASSFPPGGNQPQHF. CDR3 sequence (DNA): TGTGCCAGCAGCTTCCCCCCGGGGGGCAATCAGCCCCAGCATTTT.

V is TRBV5-4 and J is TRBJ1-1; 9 bases align to TRBD1. Germline-derived CDR1 and CDR2 are SGHNT and YYREEE (reference sequence). The CDR3 totals 12 residues. The V and J ends lost 10 bases and 3 bases, in that order; junction bases with no gene match: 4. CDR3 bases: TGTGCCGGGGGGGACAGGGACACTGAAGCTTTCTTT. Residues: CAGGDRDTEAFF.

This chain links TRBV5-5 with TRBJ2-2; D is uncertain. CDR3 length: 15 amino acids. V was cut by 4 bases and J by 1 base, with 11 bases left in between. Germline V lookup: CDR1 SGHKS, CDR2 YYEKEE (reference sequence). DNA of the CDR3: TGTGCCAGCAGCCGACTGGAGATGAACACCGGGGAGCTGTTTTTT. Translating gives CASSRLEMNTGELFF.

This chain uses TRBV7-9 with TRBJ1-2; D ambiguous. The germline V gene has CDR1 SEHNR and CDR2 FQNEAQ (reference sequence). Trimming removed 4 bases from V and 8 bases from J, with 14 bases in between. The CDR3 length is 13 residues. The CDR3 sequence: CASSSPRSEGYTF. The DNA for the CDR3 is TGTGCCAGCAGCTCCCCCCGAAGCGAGGGCTACACCTTC.

The chain is built from TRBV27 and TRBJ2-5; D perhaps matches TRBD1 (6 bases). The CDR3 sequence is 15 residues long. The V end lost 9 bases, the J end lost 2 bases, and 19 bases lay between the germline ends. From germline, CDR1 is MNHEY and CDR2 SMNVEV (reference sequence). The CDR3 spells CARPRDIGDQETQYF. DNA of the CDR3: TGTGCCAGGCCTCGGGACATTGGGGATCAAGAGACCCAGTACTTC.

This rearrangement joins TRBV9 to TRBJ2-7; a possible D gene is TRBD1 (6 bases). Germline V gene data show CDR1 as SGDLS and CDR2 as YYNGEE. This CDR3 contains 16 residues. The V gene lost 3 bases and the J gene lost 5 bases, with 21 bases spanning the gap. The DNA for the CDR3 is TGTGCCAGCAGCGCTGGGGGCCCCTCGGTGAGCCACGAGCAGTACTTC. Protein product: CASSAGGPSVSHEQYF.

This chain joins TRBV7-9 and TRBJ1-5; D is uncertain. From germline, CDR1 is SEHNR and CDR2 FQNEAQ (reference sequence). The CDR3 loop spans 13 amino acids. V gave up 1 base and J gave up 4 bases, with 5 bases separating them. The CDR3 bases are TGTGCCAGCAGCTTAGGAGTTAATCAGCCCCAGCATTTT. Translating it yields CASSLGVNQPQHF.

J is TRBJ2-2 and V is TRBV7-9; 7 bases fit TRBD2. Germline V gives CDR1 SEHNR, CDR2 FQNEAQ (reference sequence). The CDR3 loop spans 14 amino acids. Trimming took 6 bases from V and 6 from J; bases not matched to a gene: 7. The CDR3 here is CASRKGGGAGELFF. In DNA, the CDR3 is TGTGCCAGCAGAAAAGGCGGGGGTGCCGGGGAGCTGTTTTTT. Supplemented by reference TRBV7-9 and TRBJ2-2, the full variable domain reads DTGVSQNPRHKITKRGQNVTFRCDPISEHNRLYWYRQTLGQGPEFLTYFQNEAQLEKSRLLSDRFSAERPKGSFSTLEIQRTEQGDSAMYLCASRKGGGAGELFFGEGSRLTVL.

V is TRBV5-1 and J is TRBJ1-1; 11 bases agree with TRBD1. Germline V gene sequence: CDR1 SGHRS, CDR2 YFSETQ. With 5 bases clipped from V and 0 bases from J, the junction kept 9 bases outside the gene matches. The CDR3 loop spans 17 amino acids. The CDR3 sequence: CASSWGQGGTLNTEAFF. The CDR3 DNA reads TGCGCCAGCAGTTGGGGACAGGGGGGGACTTTGAACACTGAAGCTTTCTTT.

The chain has TRBV4-1 and TRBJ2-7; 8 bases align to TRBD1. V shed 2 bases and J 2 bases; nucleotides not matched to a gene: 8. Per germline, CDR1 MGHRA and CDR2 YSYEKL. The CDR3 is 16 residues long. This chain's CDR3 is CASSQFNGTGPYEQYF. DNA for the CDR3: TGCGCCAGCAGCCAATTTAATGGGACAGGCCCCTACGAGCAGTACTTC.

The chain carries TRBV27 and TRBJ2-5, with D tentatively TRBD2 (5 bases). Judging by the DNA end, TRBJ2-7 fits better; the J call may be wrong. Germline CDR1 reads MNHEY; CDR2 reads SMNVEV (reference sequence). The CDR3 has 13 residues. The CDR3 sequence: CASSLTGSHEQYF. The CDR3 nucleotides are TGTGCCAGCAGTTTAACGGGGTCCCACGAGCAGTACTTC.

This chain links TRBV4-1 with TRBJ2-5; the D is unclear. The CDR3 runs 16 residues. Germline V gene data show CDR1 as MGHRA and CDR2 as YSYEKL. The germline V and J ends were trimmed by 0 bases and 5 bases, with 16 bases remaining between them. CDR3 DNA: TGCGCCAGCAGCCAAGATAGGCTAGAGTTTCGGGAGACCCAGTACTTC. Protein product: CASSQDRLEFRETQYF.

The chain couples TRBV19 to TRBJ2-7; D is possibly TRBD1 (8 bases). Between the trimmed V and J ends, which lost 4 bases and 1 base, there was a span of 14 bases. There are 15 residues in the CDR3. Germline loops: CDR1 LNHDA, CDR2 SQIVND (reference sequence). The CDR3 DNA reads TGTGCCAGTAGTACCGGACAGGGACTATCCTACGAGCAGTACTTC. Translating it yields CASSTGQGLSYEQYF.